Presented here are 15 T cell receptor beta chains from one specimen sequenced in a study of blood T cell repertoires in COVID-19. This table comes from immunoSEQ multiplex PCR, and its TCRdb copy is limited to in-frame clones, with some not included. Among under 95,000 clones, roughly 91% were seen once, and the ten largest hold 4.5% to 6%. The source material was peripheral blood. The receptor set was obtained from a woman aged 80 or older with acute or convalescent COVID-19.

In this sample, this clone turned up once. V gene TRBV19 combines with J gene TRBJ1-3; perhaps TRBD1 as D (6 bases). Germline values: CDR1 LNHDA, CDR2 SQIVND (reference sequence). Trimming took 5 bases from V and 9 from J, leaving 14 bases between them. The length of the CDR3 is 13 residues. DNA of the CDR3: TGTGCCAGTAGTCCCAACAGGGTGGGCACCATATATTTT. Protein product: CASSPNRVGTIYF.

The chain has TRBV18 and TRBJ2-7; perhaps TRBD1 as D (6 bases). Germline CDR1 and CDR2: KGHSH and LQKENI. The V end was cut by 5 bases, the J end by 3 bases, with 11 bases between. The CDR3 loop spans 13 amino acids. The CDR3 loop reads CASSSGQYYEQYF. CDR3 sequence (DNA): TGTGCCAGCTCATCAGGACAGTACTACGAGCAGTACTTC.

The chain carries TRBV9 and TRBJ1-2; D uncertain. Germline CDR1 is SGDLS and CDR2 is YYNGEE. The CDR3 is 14 residues long. The V end was cut by 0 bases, the J end by 4 bases, with 10 bases between. CDR3 region: CASSVAEGSYGYTF. In DNA form, the CDR3 reads TGTGCCAGCAGCGTAGCGGAGGGTAGCTATGGCTACACCTTC.

V gene TRBV19 combines with J gene TRBJ2-1; 11 bases are shared with TRBD2. The germline gives CDR1 LNHDA, CDR2 SQIVND (reference sequence). V dropped 7 bases and J dropped 8; count of bases not matched to a gene: 13. The CDR3 is made up of 16 amino acids. CDR3 region: CASKQNRLAGLDEQFF. In DNA, the CDR3 is TGTGCCAGTAAACAAAACAGACTAGCGGGGCTGGATGAGCAGTTCTTC.

V usage is TRBV7-6 and J usage is TRBJ1-2, with 7 nucleotides matching TRBD1. CDR1 SGHVS and CDR2 FNYEAQ come from the germline V gene. The trim removed 2 bases at V and 11 bases at J, leaving 8 bases unmatched. The CDR3 sequence is 13 residues long. Here the CDR3 reads CASSLPTGMGYTF. The CDR3 DNA follows: TGTGCCAGCAGCTTACCGACAGGGATGGGTTACACCTTC. Together with reference TRBV7-6 and TRBJ1-2, the CDR3 gives the full variable domain: GAGVSQSPRYKVTKRGQDVALRCDPISGHVSLYWYRQALGQGPEFLTYFNYEAQQDKSGLPNDRFSAERPEGSISTLTIQRTEQRDSAMYRCASSLPTGMGYTFGSGTRLTVV.

This rearrangement joins TRBV18 to TRBJ2-5, with TRBD1 identical over 10 bases. CDR3 length equals 15 residues. Trimming at V came to 6 bases and at J to 5 bases, leaving 9 bases not matched to a gene. Germline V gives CDR1 KGHSH, CDR2 LQKENI. CDR3 loop: CASSMDRGDSETQYF. Here the CDR3 DNA reads TGTGCCAGCTCGATGGACAGGGGGGATTCGGAGACCCAGTACTTC. The full variable domain, completed using reference TRBV18 and TRBJ2-5, is NAGVMQNPRHLVRRRGQEARLRCSPMKGHSHVYWYRQLPEEGLKFMVYLQKENIIDESGMPKERFSAEFPKEGPSILRIQQVVRGDSAAYFCASSMDRGDSETQYFGPGTRLLVL.

This chain connects TRBV30 to TRBJ2-1; no definite D call. With 5 bases removed from V and 6 bases from J, the gap between germline ends came to 11 bases. The CDR3 has 12 amino acids. Germline assignment: CDR1 GTSNPN and CDR2 SVGIG (reference sequence). The DNA for the CDR3 is TGTGCCTGGGGGCCTACAGCCAATGAGCAGTTCTTC. Translation gives CAWGPTANEQFF.

CDR3 amino acids: CASSPPQPTNTEAFF. CDR3 nucleotide sequence: TGTGCCAGCAGCCCTCCACAGCCTACGAACACTGAAGCTTTCTTT. This chain joins TRBV5-8 and TRBJ1-1; D is unclear. The CDR3 contains 15 residues. Trimming took off 4 bases at V and 1 base at J, with 14 bases between the two ends. The germline gives CDR1 SGHTS, CDR2 YDEGEE.

This clone came up once. The chain employs TRBV6-5 and TRBJ2-3, with D perhaps TRBD1 (6 bases). V lost 6 bases, J lost 3 bases, and 10 bases lay in between. This CDR3 spans 13 amino acids. Germline V CDR1 and CDR2: MNHEY, SVGAGI. DNA for the CDR3: TGTGCCAGCAGACCAGGGGTTACAGATACGCAGTATTTT. It codes for CASRPGVTDTQYF.

This chain's CDR3 is CASSNLPGLAPETQYF. As DNA, the CDR3 is TGTGCCAGCAGCAACCTTCCGGGACTAGCGCCAGAGACCCAGTACTTC. The chain couples TRBV7-3 to TRBJ2-5; 10 bases are a match to TRBD2. The CDR3 is made up of 16 amino acids. Germline V gives CDR1 SGHTA, CDR2 FQGTGA. Trimming at V came to 5 bases and at J to 4 bases, leaving 10 bases not matched to a gene.

The genes are TRBV5-1 and TRBJ2-7; TRBD2 matches 11 bases. The germline CDR1 and CDR2 sequences are SGHRS and YFSETQ. The junction had 8 bases not matched to a gene; V was cut back by 4 bases and J by 2 bases. The CDR3 loop spans 16 amino acids. In nucleotides, the CDR3 is TGCGCCAGCAGCCAGAGTAGCGGGAGGGCCCCCTACGAGCAGTACTTC. As protein: CASSQSSGRAPYEQYF. Based on the CDR3 plus reference TRBV5-1 and TRBJ2-7, the full variable domain is KAGVTQTPRYLIKTRGQQVTLSCSPISGHRSVSWYQQTPGQGLQFLFEYFSETQRNKGNFPGRFSGRQFSNSRSEMNVSTLELGDSALYLCASSQSSGRAPYEQYFGPGTRLTVT.

The chain couples TRBV19 to TRBJ1-3; D unclear. The germline CDR1 and CDR2 sequences are LNHDA and SQIVND (reference sequence). The CDR3 extends over 12 amino acids. Between the trimmed V and J ends, which lost 10 bases and 0 bases, there was a span of 7 bases. The CDR3, as DNA: TGTGCCACTTATAGCTCTGGAAACACCATATATTTT. Translating gives CATYSSGNTIYF.

The V call is TRBV5-1, the J call TRBJ2-2, with D possibly being TRBD1 (5 bases). V was shortened by 3 bases and J by 1 base, with 7 bases between the two germline ends. The CDR3 sequence is 14 residues long. The germline V gene has CDR1 SGHRS and CDR2 YFSETQ. Written as DNA, the CDR3 is TGCGCCAGCAGCTCGACAGTGAACACCGGGGAGCTGTTTTTT. Encoded protein: CASSSTVNTGELFF.

The gene calls are TRBV15 and TRBJ2-5, with a possible D match to TRBD2 (5 bases). Germline lookup yields CDR1 LNHNV and CDR2 YYDKDF (reference sequence). Trimming shortened V by 0 bases and J by 4 bases, and 12 bases separated the two germline ends. The CDR3 is made up of 15 amino acids. As DNA, the CDR3 is TGTGCCACCAGCAGAGATATTGGACTTTCAGAGACCCAGTACTTC. As protein: CATSRDIGLSETQYF.

V is TRBV7-2 and J is TRBJ2-3; D gene ambiguous. Germline CDR1 reads SGHTA; CDR2 reads FQGNSA. The CDR3 contains 13 residues. The V end lost 4 bases, the J end lost 4 bases, and 9 bases lay between the germline ends. This chain's CDR3 is CASSSHRPDTQYF. Written as DNA, the CDR3 is TGTGCCAGCAGCTCACACCGCCCAGATACGCAGTATTTT.